This entry lists 15 T cell receptor beta chains sequenced from one sample in a study. TCRdb re-derived calls from the RT-PCR reads in MiXCR, one entry per CDR3 protein. The top ten clones hold 3% to 4.5% of a sample with about 700,000 distinct CDR3 sequences, more than 13% of them seen once. The sample taken for sequencing was memory CD4+ T cells from blood. Receptors were obtained from a female donor in good health, serving as a healthy control.

The J gene is TRBJ1-1, the V gene TRBV7-2; D is ambiguous. The CDR3 is made up of 12 amino acids. Germline V CDR1 and CDR2: SGHTA, FQGNSA. V lost 5 bases and J 5 bases, leaving 9 bases between the germline ends. This CDR3 is CASSPRKTEAFF. CDR3 nucleotide sequence: TGTGCCAGCAGCCCGAGGAAAACTGAAGCTTTCTTT.

This clonotype was seen a handful of times. This chain links TRBV10-3 with TRBJ2-3, with 11 bases fitting TRBD1. Germline values: CDR1 ENHRY, CDR2 SYGVKD. Trimming removed 6 bases from V and 4 bases from J; junction bases left unmatched: 6. This CDR3 contains 15 residues. CDR3 protein: CAISEPGQGADTQYF. CDR3 DNA: TGTGCCATCAGCGAACCGGGACAGGGGGCAGATACGCAGTATTTT.

The CDR3, as DNA: TGTGCCACCAGTGACCGGACCAGTTACAATGAGCAGTTCTTC. The encoded protein is CATSDRTSYNEQFF. The rearrangement uses TRBV24-1 and TRBJ2-1; D gene unclear. CDR1 is KGHDR, CDR2 SFDVKD, per germline. The CDR3 totals 14 residues. V lost 4 bases, J lost 4 bases, and 10 bases lay in between.

This clonotype has a count of ten or more. The chain has TRBV27 and TRBJ2-7, with 8 bases matching TRBD1. Trimming took 4 bases from V and 3 from J; bases not matched to a gene: 8. The CDR3 loop spans 15 amino acids. Germline CDR1 and CDR2: MNHEY and SMNVEV (reference sequence). CDR3 sequence: CASSSRQGAHYEQYF. The CDR3 nucleotides read TGTGCCAGCAGTTCACGGCAGGGGGCCCACTACGAGCAGTACTTC.

In DNA form, the CDR3 reads TGCGCCAGCAGCCAAGATGAGAATAGCGGGATTCGTGAGCAGTTCTTC. Protein: CASSQDENSGIREQFF. The V gene is TRBV4-1, the J gene TRBJ2-1; 8 positions match TRBD2. The V segment lost 0 bases and the J segment 9 bases; nucleotides outside the gene matches: 10. This CDR3 region has 16 residues. Germline values: CDR1 MGHRA, CDR2 YSYEKL.

This clonotype was seen ten or more times. This chain links TRBV5-6 with TRBJ2-2; TRBD1 aligns across 11 bases. CDR1 SGHDT and CDR2 YYEEEE come from the germline V gene. The CDR3 consists of 16 residues. J lost 4 bases, V lost 2 bases, and 4 bases had no gene match. The CDR3 protein is CASSFGQGATTGELFF. CDR3 DNA: TGTGCCAGCAGCTTCGGACAGGGGGCCACCACCGGGGAGCTGTTTTTT.

This clonotype was counted many times. The rearrangement uses TRBV6-2 or TRBV6-3 and TRBJ2-1, with D perhaps matching TRBD1 or TRBD2 (5 bases each). CDR3 length: 13 residues. V was clipped by 6 bases and J by 8 bases, with 14 bases between them. Germline values: CDR1 MNHEY, CDR2 SVGEGT. CDR3: CASRPGALHEQFF. The CDR3 DNA reads TGTGCCAGCAGGCCCGGGGCTCTCCATGAGCAGTTCTTC.

The gene calls are TRBV7-8 and TRBJ1-1, with a tentative D call TRBD1 (5 bases). Trimming shortened V by 5 bases and J by 5 bases, and 15 bases separated the two germline ends. In germline, CDR1 is SGHVS, CDR2 FQNEAQ. The CDR3 runs to 14 residues. Here the CDR3 reads CASSRGATRTEAFF. The CDR3 nucleotides read TGTGCCAGCAGCCGCGGGGCGACACGGACTGAAGCTTTCTTT.

V usage is TRBV18 and J usage is TRBJ2-7, with D perhaps being TRBD1 or TRBD2 (5 bases each). V was shortened by 3 bases and J by 2 bases, with 14 bases between the two germline ends. From germline, CDR1 is KGHSH and CDR2 LQKENI. The CDR3 covers 15 residues. This CDR3 is CASSPNRDAAYEQYF. The DNA of the CDR3 is TGTGCCAGCTCACCTAACCGGGACGCTGCCTACGAGCAGTACTTC. The whole variable domain, remainder taken from reference TRBV18 and TRBJ2-7, is NAGVMQNPRHLVRRRGQEARLRCSPMKGHSHVYWYRQLPEEGLKFMVYLQKENIIDESGMPKERFSAEFPKEGPSILRIQQVVRGDSAAYFCASSPNRDAAYEQYFGPGTRLTVT.

This clonotype was seen more than once but under ten times. The chain uses TRBV20-1 and TRBJ1-2; a weak D match, TRBD1 (5 bases). The CDR3 contains 13 residues. Germline assignment: CDR1 DFQATT and CDR2 SNEGSKA (reference sequence). The V gene lost 6 bases and the J gene lost 4 bases, with 15 bases spanning the gap. DNA for the CDR3: TGCAGTGCGATGGGACCGACCCTCTATGGCTACACCTTC. It encodes CSAMGPTLYGYTF.

This clonotype was picked up a small number of times. The chain links TRBV6-5 to TRBJ2-7; 10 bases agree with TRBD2. The ends lost 3 bases at V and 3 bases at J; junction bases unmatched: 8. Per germline, CDR1 MNHEY and CDR2 SVGAGI. The CDR3 loop spans 16 amino acids. The CDR3 loop is CASSYSLAGGIYEQYF. DNA of the CDR3: TGTGCCAGCAGTTATTCTTTAGCGGGAGGAATCTACGAGCAGTACTTC.

V is TRBV7-3 and J is TRBJ1-1; no clear D. The CDR3 sequence is 14 residues long. Germline V gene data show CDR1 as SGHTA and CDR2 as FQGTGA. Trimming removed 3 bases at V and 0 bases at J, with 8 bases between. The CDR3 spells CASSFRFMNTEAFF. The CDR3 DNA sequence: TGTGCCAGCAGCTTCAGGTTCATGAACACTGAAGCTTTCTTT.

The rearrangement uses TRBV5-1 and TRBJ2-1, with 10 bases lining up with TRBD2. V lost 8 bases, J lost 6 bases, and 11 bases stayed unmatched. The CDR3 is 15 amino acids. CDR1 and CDR2 (germline): SGHRS, YFSETQ. The CDR3 coding sequence is TGCGCCAGTAGTGACCTAGCGGGAGCCCCCAATGAGCAGTTCTTC. Encoded protein: CASSDLAGAPNEQFF.

This clonotype appeared a few times. The chain uses TRBV24-1 and TRBJ1-2; D uncertain. The CDR3 loop spans 14 amino acids. The V gene lost 11 bases and the J gene lost 1 base, with 16 bases spanning the gap. Looked up from germline, CDR1 is KGHDR and CDR2 is SFDVKD. CDR3 protein: CAIQAGELNYGYTF. The CDR3 DNA sequence: TGTGCCATCCAGGCGGGCGAGCTTAACTATGGCTACACCTTC.

This clonotype showed up many times. V and J are TRBV6-5 and TRBJ1-1; TRBD1 matches at 7 bases. With 8 bases clipped from V and 1 base from J, the junction kept 4 bases outside the gene matches. The length of the CDR3 is 13 residues. Per germline, CDR1 MNHEY and CDR2 SVGAGI. The DNA for the CDR3 is TGTGCCAGCGGCCGACAGGGGAACACTGAAGCTTTCTTT. This translates into CASGRQGNTEAFF.